This T cell receptor beta chain emerged from a study of blood T cell repertoires in COVID-19. Study in general: T cells, B-cell-depleted T cells, or PBMCs provided the cDNA or gDNA that served as material.

Trimming left V 0 bases short and J 2 bases short, with 17 bases between. Germline CDR1 and CDR2: MNHEY and SMNVEV (reference sequence). The CDR3 covers 18 residues. In the original analysis: Amplification of reference gene primers provided the estimated nucleated cell counts. Profiling relied on immunoSEQ multiplex PCR, and the TCRdb table lists in-frame clones only, not all of them. V and J calls and clone size are given by that table; D and trimming were obtained from the DNA. Here the sample spans under 200,000 clones, roughly 87% being singletons. The source material was peripheral blood. The chain combines TRBV27 with TRBJ1-5, with a possible D match to TRBD1 (6 bases). The sequence was collected from an older woman who had recovered from COVID-19. CDR3 sequence (DNA): TGTGCCAGCAGTTTATCTTGGGGGCTGAGGGACGGCAATCAGCCCCAGCATTTT. This translates into CASSLSWGLRDGNQPQHF.